The clone carrying this T cell receptor (beta chain) was recorded at least ten times. The data belong to a study of T cells in Graves' hyperthyroidism and ophthalmopathy. TCR beta CDR3 regions were amplified from RNA transcripts. HTBI primers were used for first-round RT-PCR of the TCR CDR3. MiXCR, run by TCRdb on the multiplex PCR reads, gives a single entry per CDR3 protein. The table has approximately 100,000 distinct CDR3 sequences, 47% seen once. CDR3 length: 13 amino acids. The germline V gene has CDR1 LNHDA and CDR2 SQIVND (reference sequence). The V and J ends lost 3 bases and 0 bases respectively, with 5 bases between them. Based on clinical symptoms, serum thyroxine and TRAb, thyroid ultrasound and orbital computed tomography, diagnoses were reached.

This chain connects TRBV19 to TRBJ1-1; no firm D call. Sequencing was carried out using blood. The receptor comes from a man aged 35-49 years with Graves' hyperthyroidism. The CDR3: CASSIRLNTEAFF. The CDR3 DNA follows: TGTGCCAGTAGTATTAGACTGAACACTGAAGCTTTCTTT.